This TCR beta chain was documented in a study of cytomegalovirus exposure and HLA in healthy donors (dated by TCRdb to about 2017). Background on the whole study: An earlier analysis of several hundred of the donors reported roughly 300 Gb of sequence data and about 100 million unique TCR beta sequences from about 179 million T cells. In a later genetic analysis, genome-wide SNP genotypes for about 55% of the 666 donors were used, and that subset was treated as a discovery cohort. Besides the first cohort of roughly 660 subjects, a separate validation cohort made up of over 100 different subjects was used. Every repertoire in the discovery cohort had been generated on one and the same sequencing platform. Rather than using new phenotypic data, the later analysis identified candidate immune exposures from TCR beta sequences and from how often those sequences occurred across donors. To decide whether each TCR beta V gene segment behaved as functional or pseudogenic, an earlier analysis of several hundred of the donors relied on high-throughput TCR beta sequencing. A handful of DR-DQ haplotypes were handled as single units for association and clustering because linkage in the cohort was strong. To predict cytomegalovirus infection status, the study brought together high-throughput TCR immunosequencing, statistical association of individual TCRs with disease status, and machine learning. HLA typing included class I and class II loci at four-digit resolution. Among almost 400 genotyped donors of the cohort, an average of around 240,000 unique TCR beta nucleotide sequences were sequenced per donor, around 20% of them non-productive. The study aimed to test whether cataloging public T cell receptors could reveal signatures of past pathogen exposure. Typing coverage differed by locus: A, B, C, DRB1 and DQB1 were typed in roughly 629-630 donors, DQA1 in about 510, DPA1 in 600 to 610, and DPB1 in roughly 470. Donor age, sex, ethnicity and CMV serostatus were compiled alongside the repertoire data. Roughly 300 gigabases of sequencing data and about 92 million unique TCR sequences made up an early release that covered roughly 670 HLA-typed donors. The T cell repertoires of several hundred subjects were profiled by immunosequencing and related to cytomegalovirus serostatus. In a later analysis, previously published TCR beta repertoires from several hundred donors were re-analyzed and high-resolution HLA genotyping was added so that TCR occurrence patterns could be studied. Of the approximately 400 genotyped donors, about 84% fell in the genetic ancestry cluster associated with self-reported Caucasian donors. Results the study describes overall, beyond this receptor: The earlier analysis of 587 of the donors excluded roughly 17 rarely observed V segments, including chromosome 9 orphons, because counts were too low. Correlated functional status among segregating V segments might be attributable to linkage disequilibrium, but an unknown experimental factor could not be ruled out. In an earlier analysis of 587 of the donors, most TCR beta V segments appeared in productive rearrangements about 87% or about 30% of the time, broadly matching IMGT annotations. In the study, 150 to 200 TCR beta chains were listed as associated with cytomegalovirus. Several of the top co-occurrence clusters appeared to be linked to parvovirus B19, influenza, CMV and Epstein-Barr virus, according to a later analysis. When HLA alleles, especially DR and DQ, strongly co-occurred, attributing TCR associations to individual alleles was difficult. A later analysis found that most CMV-associated TCR beta chains appeared HLA-restricted, with HLA associations seemingly driven largely by CMV exposure. A further reported finding was that TCR beta sequences accurately predicted the HLA-A and HLA-B alleles for most subjects in the first cohort. Cytomegalovirus status was reported to be diagnosed by the classifier with high specificity and sensitivity in both the original and validation cohorts. Across donors, most TCR sequences were observed very rarely, whereas some public TCRs were present in many individuals. A cluster of highly shared sequence variants was judged likely to be a technical artifact of the sequencing pipeline. Compared with equally common non-associated chains, HLA-associated TCR beta chains in a later analysis were more clonally expanded and had lower generation probabilities. In a later analysis, some 17,000 TCR beta sequences were associated with specific HLA alleles at a false discovery rate of 0.05. Sequencing depth was assumed to be roughly uniform across donors in the presence/absence analyses, though that assumption may not hold. In vitro tests confirmed that three of the cytomegalovirus-associated TCR beta chains recognize cytomegalovirus antigens. Immune exposure information for the cohort was limited to CMV serostatus. The 87-base-pair reads could not distinguish some IMGT-functional V segments, including TRBV6-2 and TRBV6-3, so those segments were excluded. In this cohort, only TCR beta chains were sequenced, and detectable features were limited by the absence of alpha or paired-chain data. According to the authors, the approach could potentially be generalized to other disease states and immunological phenotypes. Because some donors lacked HLA typing at each locus, the association tests relied only on the typed subset. In a later analysis, the rate of TCR association differed among HLA loci, with DRB1 alleles having the most associated TCRs and HLA-C alleles having the fewest. In a later genetic analysis, a missense DCLRE1C variant was associated with V-gene and J-gene trimming of TCR beta chains, and the association was replicated in an independent cohort. A later genetic analysis reported fewer N-insertions in productive TCRs among donors in an Asian-associated ancestry cluster than the 666-donor mean.

In total, about 650 healthy bone marrow donors made up the cohort. At the time of sampling, every cohort member was nominally healthy, though immune exposures that went unrecorded were likely present. The donor tested CMV seropositive, placing the donor among the 289 seropositive members of the cohort. Each donor provided a peripheral blood sample, and peripheral blood mononuclear cells were used for TCR beta sequencing. The Qiagen DNeasy Blood Extraction Kit was used to extract genomic DNA from the blood cell samples. The germline V gene encodes CDR1 SGHNT and CDR2 YYREEE (reference sequence). Taken from cysteine to phenylalanine, the CDR3 has 14 residues. Only the CDR3 region is kept as DNA, spanning 42 bases read in frame from base 1. Trimming removed 0 bases from V and 5 bases from J, leaving 11 bases between the germline ends. This clone was recorded only once. It has no known antigen specificity. No base quality values were provided; no much bigger clone lies one nucleotide off.

Receptor amplification or capture employed the immunoSEQ multiplex PCR assay. For the multiplex PCR, a mixture combining 60 forward primers for TCR Vbeta segments and 13 reverse primers for TCR Jbeta segments was used. A multiplex PCR assay on genomic DNA amplified the CDR3 region of rearranged TCR beta genes. On the Illumina HiSeq System, the amplified TCR beta libraries were sequenced as 87-base-pair reads. Processing in the source paper ran as follows. A later analysis counted some 74 million unique TCR beta chains across the 700 or so repertoires, and some 11 million of these chains were shared by at least two donors. Raw reads were error-corrected and collapsed into unique sequences with a nearest-neighbor algorithm that merged closely related sequences to remove PCR and sequencing errors. Alignment of CDR3 sequences to IMGT reference sequences was used to assign V, D and J gene segments. For a sequence to be retained, a match of at least six nucleotides was required to both a V gene segment and a J gene segment. Rearrangements were classified as productive when the CDR3 lacked stop codons and remained in frame with V and J, and all other rearrangements were classified as non-productive. Following IMGT convention, CDR3 was defined as the stretch from the second conserved V-encoded cysteine up to the conserved J-encoded phenylalanine. Sequences without an unambiguous match to a single V gene segment were excluded from the earlier analysis of 500 to 700 of the donors. An earlier analysis of approximately 590 of the donors called V segments functional above 56.7% productive rearrangements and segregating when the between-donor standard deviation exceeded 5%. A statistical classification framework was built for diagnosing cytomegalovirus status from the catalog of TCR beta chain sequences. A later analysis assigned V and J genes by comparing TCR nucleotide sequences with IMGT/GENE-DB human TR gene sequences. Using the TCRdist pipeline, a later analysis assigned CDR3 sequences along with most-parsimonious VDJ recombination scenarios. In a later analysis, each TCR beta chain was defined by its CDR3 amino acid sequence together with its V-gene family, and reads lacking a unique V-gene family were excluded. As a way to deal with suspected cross-contamination and a sequencing artifact, a later analysis dropped approximately 590 nucleotide sequences that were highly shared and had low generation probability. For each public chain, a later analysis derived a clonal expansion index from normalized ranks of inferred template counts within each repertoire. A later analysis computed generation probabilities with a VDJ recombination model fitted to out-of-frame rearrangements, and checked the results against IGoR. In a later analysis, hypergeometric tests were used to score TCR-TCR, TCR-HLA and TCR-CMV co-occurrence, with a repertoire-size bias correction applied to TCR pairs. A later analysis estimated false discovery rates by permuting HLA or CMV assignments 20 times. In a later analysis, co-occurring TCRs were grouped using DBSCAN, and TCRdist sequence similarity was added for clustering within HLA-allele-positive subsets. Co-occurrence clustering excluded repertoires with fewer than 30,000 or more than 120,000 public chains, plus five with anomalous nucleotide sharing. What TCRdb holds here is the immuneACCESS table cut down to in-frame rearrangements. Part of the clones is not present; checked against another copy, under half of the missing clones reflect an unresolved V gene, and the others are unexplained. The V and J calls and clone size are taken from that table; D and trimming were inferred from the DNA. The sample table shows about 120,000 clones, and 76% are seen once. The ten largest clones represent 9.5% to 15% of the sample.

Sequencing was done on a sample of PBMCs. Recombination connected TRBV5-4 to TRBJ1-2; TRBD1 is possibly the D segment (5 matching bases). This clonotype was sampled from a woman in her forties in good health and CMV-seropositive. The CDR3 protein sequence reads: CASSLAGASYGYTF. The sequenced DNA is TGTGCCAGCAGCTTGGCTGGGGCTTCGTATGGCTACACCTTC.